Reported below is one T cell receptor beta chain. Its antigen is unidentified. The cohort excluded patients with autoimmune disease history or systemic immunosuppression. This specimen comes from a study of OX40 agonist ivuxolimab in advanced cancers. General study findings and limits: In the 0.1-3.0 mg/kg groups, partial responders showed among the lowest expansion. More expanded clones were found, on average, in CD8+ than in CD4+ T cells.

Germline CDR1 reads MDHEN; CDR2 reads SYDVKM. The CDR3 loop spans 12 amino acids. Trimming stripped 7 bases from V and 3 bases from J, with 6 bases between. Assay used: immunoSEQ multiplex PCR; TCRdb lists only in-frame clones, some missing. The table records about 55,000 clones, almost 85% of them present only once. Sample: CD4+ or CD8+ T cells sorted from blood, taken in a trial of the OX40 agonist ivuxolimab. J is TRBJ1-4 and V is TRBV28; D gene ambiguous. This clonotype originated in an adult with an advanced solid tumor such as melanoma, head and neck, liver or kidney cancer. The DNA of the CDR3 is TGTGCCAGCACTCAGGCTAATGAAAAACTGTTTTTT. It yields the protein CASTQANEKLFF. The full variable domain, rest sourced from reference TRBV28 and TRBJ1-4, is DVKVTQSSRYLVKRTGEKVFLECVQDMDHENMFWYRQDPGLGLRLIYFSYDVKMKEKGDIPEGYSVSREKKERFSLILESASTNQTSMYLCASTQANEKLFFGSGTQLSVL.